The 16 T cell receptor beta chains below were found in one sample sequenced in a study of liver allograft versus peripheral blood T cells. Study details: Recipients' peripheral blood T cell receptor repertoires were compared with those in transplanted livers.

MiXCR was run by TCRdb on the reads, yielding one entry per CDR3 protein. The sample records 5,000 to 6,500 distinct CDR3 sequences, 12% to 15% being singletons. All receptors derive from a human patient who had a liver transplant. Some T cells may be the graft donor's.

This clonotype is medium-sized by share. V and J are TRBV18 and TRBJ2-5; D may match TRBD1 or TRBD2 (5 bases each). Looked up from germline, CDR1 is KGHSH and CDR2 is LQKENI. The ends were cut back, 6 bases at V and 3 bases at J, with 20 bases in the middle. The CDR3 loop spans 16 amino acids. CDR3 bases: TGTGCCAGCTCGCCCAACCCCGGGACGGATAAAGAGACCCAGTACTTC. Protein: CASSPNPGTDKETQYF.

The chain carries TRBV2 and TRBJ1-2; possible D gene TRBD1, 6 bases. CDR1 SNHLY and CDR2 FYNNEI come from the germline V gene. The V and J ends lost 8 bases and 8 bases respectively, with 21 bases between them. The CDR3 loop spans 14 amino acids. Written as DNA, the CDR3 is TGTGCCAGCGGCGCTTTTGGGGGGCGAGGAGGCTACACCTTC. It codes for CASGAFGGRGGYTF.

CDR3 DNA sequence: TGCAGTGCTAGATCTAGCGGGACCTCCTACGAGCAGTACTTC. Translation: CSARSSGTSYEQYF. The V gene is TRBV20-1, the J gene TRBJ2-7; 9 bases agree with TRBD2. V was clipped by 2 bases and J by 0 bases; unmatched bases: 2. This CDR3 comprises 14 residues. The V gene's germline CDR1 is DFQATT and CDR2 SNEGSKA (reference sequence).

This rearrangement joins TRBV28 to TRBJ1-1, with 8 positions matching TRBD1. The CDR3 spans 15 residues. V dropped 3 bases and J dropped 6; count of bases not matched to a gene: 9. The germline V gene has CDR1 MDHEN and CDR2 SYDVKM. DNA of the CDR3: TGTGCCAGCAGTTTGGTCAGCAGGGGGCTGTCTGAAGCTTTCTTT. Protein: CASSLVSRGLSEAFF. The full variable domain, completed using reference TRBV28 and TRBJ1-1, is DVKVTQSSRYLVKRTGEKVFLECVQDMDHENMFWYRQDPGLGLRLIYFSYDVKMKEKGDIPEGYSVSREKKERFSLILESASTNQTSMYLCASSLVSRGLSEAFFGQGTRLTVV.

CDR3 DNA: TGTGCCTGGAGTGTGGCACATGGAAACACCATATATTTT. It yields the protein CAWSVAHGNTIYF. This sequence joins TRBV30 and TRBJ1-3, with no clear D. Germline CDR1 is GTSNPN and CDR2 is SVGIG (reference sequence). Trimming left V 0 bases short and J 3 bases short, with 6 bases between. The CDR3 length is 13 residues.

In this sample, this clonotype is large (0.1 to 1%). V and J are TRBV29-1 and TRBJ1-1; D remains ambiguous. V lost 1 base and J lost 1, with 7 bases in between. Germline-derived CDR1 and CDR2 are SQVTM and ANQGSEA. The CDR3 spans 13 residues. CDR3 nucleotide sequence: TGCAGCGTTGAAGTACCGCCGAACACTGAAGCTTTCTTT. Its protein is CSVEVPPNTEAFF. The complete variable domain, with remaining parts taken from reference TRBV29-1 and TRBJ1-1, reads SAVISQKPSRDICQRGTSLTIQCQVDSQVTMMFWYRQQPGQSLTLIATANQGSEATYESGFVIDKFPISRPNLTFSTLTVSNMSPEDSSIYLCSVEVPPNTEAFFGQGTRLTVV.

This clonotype was detected only a few times. The chain uses TRBV7-9 and TRBJ2-3; possibly TRBD2 for D (5 bases). V lost 3 bases and J lost 5, with 9 bases in between. The CDR3 covers 13 residues. Germline V gene lookup returns CDR1 SEHNR and CDR2 FQNEAQ (reference sequence). CDR3 DNA: TGTGCCAGCAGCTTTCACGGGGAAGATACGCAGTATTTT. The encoded protein is CASSFHGEDTQYF. Drawing the rest from reference TRBV7-9 and TRBJ2-3, the complete variable domain is DTGVSQNPRHKITKRGQNVTFRCDPISEHNRLYWYRQTLGQGPEFLTYFQNEAQLEKSRLLSDRFSAERPKGSFSTLEIQRTEQGDSAMYLCASSFHGEDTQYFGPGTRLTVL.

Only a few counts were recorded for this clonotype. The chain joins TRBV7-2 to TRBJ2-2, with TRBD2 matching 8 bases. The germline V gene encodes CDR1 SGHTA and CDR2 FQGNSA. Losses at the gene ends were 5 bases for V and 2 bases for J; bases not matched to a gene: 7. The CDR3 extends over 16 amino acids. CDR3 protein: CASSGGLVGNTGELFF. CDR3 nucleotides: TGTGCCAGCAGCGGGGGACTAGTGGGTAACACCGGGGAGCTGTTTTTT.

This clonotype was seen ten or more times. The chain carries TRBV7-9 and TRBJ1-3, with a possible D match to TRBD1 (5 bases). Trimming took 2 bases from V and 0 from J, leaving 5 bases between them. Germline loops: CDR1 SEHNR, CDR2 FQNEAQ (reference sequence). This CDR3 spans 14 amino acids. This CDR3 reads CASSLRGSGNTIYF. The CDR3 bases are TGTGCCAGCAGCTTAAGGGGCTCTGGAAACACCATATATTTT.

By proportion, this clonotype is medium-sized. V and J are TRBV28 and TRBJ1-1; D possibly corresponds to TRBD1 (6 bases). This CDR3 has 16 residues. Germline V gives CDR1 MDHEN, CDR2 SYDVKM. Trimming stripped 4 bases from V and 4 bases from J, with 19 bases between. The chain's CDR3 is CASSSLQGVPSTEAFF. The CDR3 bases are TGTGCCAGCAGTTCGTTACAGGGAGTACCCAGCACTGAAGCTTTCTTT.

This clonotype is medium-sized by share. The chain links TRBV7-2 to TRBJ1-2; D gene uncertain. The germline CDR1 and CDR2 sequences are SGHTA and FQGNSA. Trimming stripped 3 bases from V and 2 bases from J, with 10 bases between. The CDR3 extends over 14 amino acids. This chain's CDR3 is CASSFGGGNYGYTF. CDR3 nucleotides: TGTGCCAGCAGCTTTGGCGGAGGGAACTATGGCTACACCTTC.

The chain couples TRBV20-1 to TRBJ1-2, with TRBD1 matching 8 bases. The J segment lost 4 bases and the V segment lost 6 bases, leaving 7 bases of the junction unmatched. Germline V CDR1 and CDR2: DFQATT, SNEGSKA (reference sequence). This CDR3 spans 13 amino acids. The DNA of the CDR3 is TGCAGTGCCGGGCCCGGGACAGGCTATGGCTACACCTTC. This translates into CSAGPGTGYGYTF.

This clonotype is termed medium-sized. The chain recombines TRBV20-1 with TRBJ1-1; D is perhaps TRBD1 (5 bases). V lost 4 bases, J lost 3 bases, and 12 bases lay in between. This CDR3 comprises 13 residues. CDR1 and CDR2 from the germline V gene are DFQATT and SNEGSKA (reference sequence). The CDR3 DNA is TGCAGTGCTATTTGGGGCAGCGACACTGAAGCTTTCTTT. It translates to CSAIWGSDTEAFF.

By sample share, this clonotype is medium-sized. V and J are TRBV27 and TRBJ1-6; D may be TRBD1 (6 bases). The V gene lost 3 bases and the J gene lost 10 bases, with 10 bases spanning the gap. Germline V gene data show CDR1 as MNHEY and CDR2 as SMNVEV (reference sequence). The CDR3 is 13 amino acids. The CDR3 protein is CASSLQGFSPLHF. As DNA, the CDR3 is TGTGCCAGCAGTTTGCAGGGGTTCTCACCCCTCCACTTT.

V and J are TRBV28 and TRBJ2-1; 7 nucleotides agree with TRBD2. V was pared by 5 bases and J by 4 bases, with 8 bases of the junction left unmatched. The CDR3 totals 15 residues. The germline V gene encodes CDR1 MDHEN and CDR2 SYDVKM. The CDR3 nucleotides read TGTGCCAGCAGTCCTCAGCTAGCGGCTTACAATGAGCAGTTCTTC. Translation gives CASSPQLAAYNEQFF. The whole variable domain, remainder taken from reference TRBV28 and TRBJ2-1, is DVKVTQSSRYLVKRTGEKVFLECVQDMDHENMFWYRQDPGLGLRLIYFSYDVKMKEKGDIPEGYSVSREKKERFSLILESASTNQTSMYLCASSPQLAAYNEQFFGPGTRLTVL.

This clonotype was counted at least ten times. The V call is TRBV7-2, the J call TRBJ1-4; D may be TRBD1 (5 bases). The CDR3 loop spans 13 amino acids. The V and J ends lost 3 bases and 6 bases respectively, with 8 bases between them. Germline V CDR1 and CDR2: SGHTA, FQGNSA. The CDR3 is CASSLRQHEKLFF. CDR3 bases: TGTGCCAGCAGCTTGAGACAGCATGAAAAACTGTTTTTT.